This TCR beta chain was obtained from a study of T cell responses to AZD1222 COVID-19 vaccine. Findings and caveats of the study: Vaccination with two AZD1222 doses was followed by a rise in Spike-specific TCR breadth and depth. Just six people given AZD1222 tested seropositive at baseline.

Trimming cost V 4 bases and J 2 bases, with 13 bases left between them. The CDR3 consists of 14 residues. Germline V gene lookup returns CDR1 SQVTM and CDR2 ANQGSEA. Here immunoSEQ multiplex PCR was the method, and the copy in TCRdb shows in-frame clones only, minus some. The sample holds over 55,000 clones; about 83% are singletons and the top ten take around 3.5%. On this clone: Antigen specificity is unknown.

Second-dose recipients at about 4 or about 12 weeks were treated as one pooled group. The clonotype originates from an adult who received the AZD1222 COVID-19 vaccine. The sample consisted of peripheral blood, taken 28 days after the second AZD1222 dose. The chain carries TRBV29-1 and TRBJ2-3; the D is unclear. The CDR3: CSVAQTHLTDTQYF. CDR3 sequence (DNA): TGCAGCGTTGCTCAAACGCACCTCACAGATACGCAGTATTTT.